A single sample gave rise to the 12 T cell receptor beta chains below, sequenced in a study of shared clonotypes between healthy human individuals. Naive CD8 cells comprised CD45RO-negative, CCR7-positively selected cells, excluding terminally differentiated effector memory CD45RA+ cells. Libraries were prepared by immunoSEQ multiplex PCR; TCRdb keeps only in-frame clonotypes and omits some of them. The sample includes about 2.1 million clones, around 95% of them seen just once. Sequenced input: naive CD8+ T cells from PBMCs. The receptors derive from a man aged 18 to 30 in good health. Some clones in this sample may be carry-over from other donors' samples.

The chain has TRBV29-1 and TRBJ2-7; 12 bases agree with TRBD2. Germline V gene lookup returns CDR1 SQVTM and CDR2 ANQGSEA. V dropped 0 bases and J dropped 5; count of bases not matched to a gene: 11. The CDR3 sequence is 17 residues long. The CDR3 reads CSVEDVRTGLAGHEQYF. DNA of the CDR3: TGCAGCGTTGAAGATGTGCGAACGGGACTAGCGGGTCACGAGCAGTACTTC.

This clone appeared a few times. V usage is TRBV11-2 and J usage is TRBJ1-3; 7 bases are a match to TRBD1. V lost 5 bases, J lost 0 bases, and 4 bases stayed unmatched. The CDR3 totals 15 residues. Germline CDR1 and CDR2: SGHAT and FQNNGV. The DNA of the CDR3 is TGTGCCAGCAGCCGAACAGGGGACTCTGGAAACACCATATATTTT. Its translation: CASSRTGDSGNTIYF.

This sequence joins TRBV4-1 and TRBJ2-7; 9 bases align to TRBD1. From germline, CDR1 is MGHRA and CDR2 YSYEKL. J gave up 3 bases and V 1 base, and 4 bases lay outside the gene matches. The CDR3 runs 15 residues. CDR3 DNA sequence: TGCGCCAGCAGCCAAGGGACAGGGGATTTCTACGAGCAGTACTTC. Protein sequence: CASSQGTGDFYEQYF.

This clone was recorded a few times. The gene calls are TRBV7-3 and TRBJ2-1; D is unclear. Trimming took 2 bases from V and 8 from J, leaving 13 bases between them. The CDR3 runs to 14 residues. The V gene's germline CDR1 is SGHTA and CDR2 FQGTGA. CDR3 in amino acids: CASSLGGPAHEQFF. CDR3 DNA: TGTGCCAGCAGCTTAGGTGGGCCCGCTCATGAGCAGTTCTTC.

The chain couples TRBV19 to TRBJ1-2, with TRBD1 identical over 8 bases. The CDR3 totals 13 residues. Trimming cost V 9 bases and J 3 bases; bases outside gene matches: 6. Germline lookup yields CDR1 LNHDA and CDR2 SQIVND (reference sequence). CDR3 residues: CASQDRAHYGYTF. The CDR3 bases are TGTGCCAGCCAGGACAGGGCTCACTATGGCTACACCTTC.

V and J are TRBV15 and TRBJ2-2; D might be TRBD1 or TRBD2, each matching 5 bases. Germline CDR1 LNHNV, CDR2 YYDKDF (reference sequence). The CDR3 loop spans 14 amino acids. With 0 bases removed from V and 5 bases from J, the gap between germline ends came to 7 bases. CDR3 nucleotides: TGTGCCACCAGCAGAGAGGGGGTTACCGGGGAGCTGTTTTTT. Encoded protein: CATSREGVTGELFF.

V usage is TRBV10-3 and J usage is TRBJ2-5; TRBD2 is a possible D gene (9 bases). This CDR3 has 17 amino acids. The germline V gene has CDR1 ENHRY and CDR2 SYGVKD. V gave up 7 bases and J gave up 4 bases, with 25 bases separating them. In DNA, the CDR3 is TGTGCCATCAATACACAGGGGGGGATAGCGGGAGCAGAGACCCAGTACTTC. Translation gives CAINTQGGIAGAETQYF.

This rearrangement joins TRBV13 to TRBJ1-3, with TRBD1 as a possible D gene (6 bases). The CDR3 consists of 14 residues. From germline, CDR1 is PRHDT and CDR2 FYEKMQ (reference sequence). Trimming shortened V by 0 bases and J by 9 bases, and 12 bases separated the two germline ends. CDR3 nucleotides: TGTGCCAGCAGCTTAGGTACAGGGCAGAGCACCATATATTTT. Its protein product is CASSLGTGQSTIYF.

The genes are TRBV10-2 and TRBJ2-1; 11 bases map to TRBD2. After removal of 5 bases from V and 7 bases from J, the junction contained 4 bases not matched to a gene. Germline V gives CDR1 WSHSY, CDR2 SAAADI. This CDR3 is built from 14 residues. This chain's CDR3 is CASSLSSGRNEQFF. In nucleotides, the CDR3 is TGCGCCAGCAGTCTATCTAGCGGGAGGAATGAGCAGTTCTTC.

J is TRBJ2-3 and V is TRBV5-1, with TRBD2 identical over 7 bases. The CDR3 length is 20 residues. The germline V gene has CDR1 SGHRS and CDR2 YFSETQ. V lost 0 bases, J lost 0 bases, and 16 bases stayed unmatched. The CDR3 DNA follows: TGCGCCAGCAGCTTGGCCCTAGTGGGGGAGGGGCGAACTAGCACAGATACGCAGTATTTT. Amino acid sequence: CASSLALVGEGRTSTDTQYF.

This clone has just a few counts. The chain carries TRBV4-1 and TRBJ1-1; 10 nucleotides match TRBD1. V was pared by 4 bases and J by 1 base, with 6 bases of the junction left unmatched. The germline gives CDR1 MGHRA, CDR2 YSYEKL. This CDR3 comprises 16 residues. The DNA of the CDR3 is TGCGCCAGCAGCCGGGGACAGGGGCCACCGAACACTGAAGCTTTCTTT. It is translated as CASSRGQGPPNTEAFF.

V usage is TRBV15 and J usage is TRBJ1-5; 8 bases map to TRBD1. V lost 4 bases, J lost 6 bases, and 5 bases stayed unmatched. The CDR3 covers 14 residues. CDR1 and CDR2 from the germline V gene are LNHNV and YYDKDF (reference sequence). The CDR3 region has the DNA TGTGCCACCAGCATTGGACAGGGTTCTCAGCCCCAGCATTTT. Amino acid sequence: CATSIGQGSQPQHF.